This T cell receptor (beta chain) appears in the sequencing data of a study of T-cell reconstitution after alpha-beta-depleted transplantation in children. CDR1 is SQVTM, CDR2 ANQGSEA, per germline. V gave up 5 bases and J gave up 10 bases, with 18 bases separating them. This CDR3 has 13 amino acids. Unique molecular identifiers were used to barcode this TCRbeta library. MiXCR, run by TCRdb on the PCR reads, gives a single entry per CDR3 protein. In the table there are approximately 230,000 distinct CDR3 sequences, under 30% of which are singletons. The clonotype was recovered from a female patient younger than 10 who had a stem cell transplant for congenital amegakaryocytic thrombocytopenia, so the T cells may come from the graft donor. This chain uses TRBV29-1 with TRBJ2-1; perhaps TRBD2 as D (6 bases). This material consisted of PBMCs, mostly from graft donor cells, taken 360 days after TCRalphabeta/CD19-depleted stem cell transplant. The CDR3 DNA reads TGCAGCGTTTCGGCGGGGAGACATCGGGAGCAGTTCTTC. This sequence encodes CSVSAGRHREQFF.